The 22 T cell receptor beta chains given below trace back to one sample, sequenced in a study of shared T cell receptors in the human thymus. Assay: immunoSEQ multiplex PCR; the TCRdb copy retains only in-frame clones and omits some. This repertoire shows about 380,000 clones, about 95% found once; its top ten account for approximately 0.02%. The sequenced sample was thymocytes. All receptors derive from a human donor.

The J gene is TRBJ2-2, the V gene TRBV7-9, with 13 bases aligning to TRBD2. CDR3 length equals 16 residues. V dropped 5 bases and J dropped 4; count of bases not matched to a gene: 4. Germline CDR1 and CDR2: SEHNR and FQNEAQ (reference sequence). Written as DNA, the CDR3 is TGTGCCAGCAGCCTATGGACTAGCGGGAGCACCGGGGAGCTGTTTTTT. Protein product: CASSLWTSGSTGELFF.

V and J are TRBV19 and TRBJ1-1, with D unresolved. Germline CDR1 LNHDA, CDR2 SQIVND (reference sequence). V was cut by 4 bases and J by 6 bases, with 18 bases left in between. CDR3 length: 15 residues. CDR3 in amino acids: CASSRTVIGGAEAFF. In DNA form, the CDR3 reads TGTGCCAGTAGTAGAACAGTTATCGGTGGCGCTGAAGCTTTCTTT.

The chain carries TRBV27 and TRBJ1-3, with TRBD1 as a possible D gene (5 bases). The ends were cut back, 6 bases at V and 0 bases at J, with 12 bases in the middle. CDR1 is MNHEY, CDR2 SMNVEV, per germline (reference sequence). The CDR3 runs 15 residues. CDR3 in DNA: TGTGCCAGCAGACCACAGGAGGACTCTGGAAACACCATATATTTT. It codes for CASRPQEDSGNTIYF.

The table lists this clone with a count of one. The V gene is TRBV30, the J gene TRBJ1-2; D is unclear. Germline loops: CDR1 GTSNPN, CDR2 SVGIG (reference sequence). Trimming cost V 0 bases and J 2 bases, with 22 bases left between them. The CDR3 extends over 18 amino acids. The CDR3 is CAWSVFGEGGVFNYGYTF. DNA of the CDR3: TGTGCCTGGAGTGTATTCGGAGAGGGCGGGGTTTTCAACTATGGCTACACCTTC.

The V call is TRBV4-3, the J call TRBJ2-1, with 10 nucleotides matching TRBD1. V gave up 0 bases and J gave up 8 bases; unmatched junction bases: 7. This CDR3 comprises 16 residues. Germline V gene sequence: CDR1 LGHNA, CDR2 YSLEER. The CDR3 protein is CASSQDAGQGWHEQFF. In DNA form, the CDR3 reads TGCGCCAGCAGCCAAGACGCGGGACAGGGGTGGCATGAGCAGTTCTTC.

The chain is built from TRBV6-1 and TRBJ1-5, with 7 bases identical to TRBD1. The CDR3 consists of 14 residues. Trimming at V came to 5 bases and at J to 5 bases, leaving 6 bases not matched to a gene. Germline V lookup: CDR1 MNHNS, CDR2 SASEGT. The CDR3 loop reads CASSLQGRHQPQHF. The CDR3 DNA follows: TGTGCCAGCAGTTTACAGGGGAGGCATCAGCCCCAGCATTTT.

The rearrangement links TRBV10-3 to TRBJ1-2; D not certain. This CDR3 has 13 residues. Germline CDR1 ENHRY, CDR2 SYGVKD. V was trimmed by 9 bases and J by 2 bases, leaving 13 bases between them. CDR3 amino acids: CAMESGENYGYTF. The DNA for the CDR3 is TGTGCCATGGAGAGCGGGGAAAACTATGGCTACACCTTC.

This chain links TRBV28 with TRBJ1-3, with D hard to call. The CDR3 contains 17 residues. The V gene's germline CDR1 is MDHEN and CDR2 SYDVKM. V was trimmed by 5 bases and J by 2 bases, leaving 19 bases between them. CDR3 coding DNA: TGTGCCAGCAGTCCCGCCGGAGGGAGGGCGGCTGGAAACACCATATATTTT. It is translated as CASSPAGGRAAGNTIYF.

V and J are TRBV7-3 and TRBJ2-6; 10 bases are shared with TRBD1. J was trimmed by 1 base and V by 5 bases; bases with no gene match: 5. CDR1 and CDR2 (germline): SGHTA, FQGTGA. The CDR3 loop spans 17 amino acids. The CDR3 loop is CASSVTGGWSGANVLTF. Written as DNA, the CDR3 is TGTGCCAGCAGCGTGACAGGGGGCTGGTCTGGGGCCAACGTCCTGACTTTC.

The gene calls are TRBV9 and TRBJ2-2; D is uncertain. Germline V gene lookup returns CDR1 SGDLS and CDR2 YYNGEE. This CDR3 comprises 17 residues. Trimming took off 3 bases at V and 2 bases at J, with 17 bases between the two ends. CDR3 DNA sequence: TGTGCCAGCAGCGGGTCCAGGTCCGGCCCCAACACCGGGGAGCTGTTTTTT. This codes for CASSGSRSGPNTGELFF.

This rearrangement joins TRBV5-4 to TRBJ2-3; 12 nucleotides align to TRBD1. This CDR3 region has 16 residues. V lost 4 bases and J lost 3; bases outside the gene matches: 6. Germline CDR1 and CDR2: SGHNT and YYREEE (reference sequence). The chain's CDR3 is CASSPGQGAGTDTQYF. CDR3 sequence (DNA): TGTGCCAGCAGCCCGGGACAGGGGGCAGGTACAGATACGCAGTATTTT.

The chain has TRBV11-2 and TRBJ1-3, with D possibly being TRBD1 (6 bases). V shed 4 bases and J shed 0 bases, with 10 bases lying between them. The V gene's germline CDR1 is SGHAT and CDR2 FQNNGV. The CDR3 has 15 amino acids. CDR3 nucleotides: TGTGCCAGCAGCTCAGGGGCCAGCTCTGGAAACACCATATATTTT. It yields the protein CASSSGASSGNTIYF.

The chain has TRBV7-3 and TRBJ2-1; possibly TRBD1 or TRBD2 for D (5 bases each). V was trimmed by 3 bases and J by 2 bases, leaving 8 bases between them. CDR1 SGHTA and CDR2 FQGTGA come from the germline V gene. The CDR3 has 14 residues. The CDR3: CASSFQGPYNEQFF. The CDR3 region has the DNA TGTGCCAGCAGCTTCCAGGGACCCTACAATGAGCAGTTCTTC.

The chain carries TRBV28 and TRBJ2-3, with D perhaps matching TRBD1 (6 bases). The V end lost 5 bases, the J end lost 0 bases, and 21 bases lay between the germline ends. Germline V lookup: CDR1 MDHEN, CDR2 SYDVKM. The CDR3 covers 18 residues. CDR3 sequence (DNA): TGTGCCAGCAGTCCCGGGACAAAACTTCTAACTAGCACAGATACGCAGTATTTT. It is translated as CASSPGTKLLTSTDTQYF.

This clone was seen only once. The chain uses TRBV30 and TRBJ1-4, with a possible D match to TRBD1 (6 bases). The CDR3 sequence is 15 residues long. Trimming took 1 base from V and 2 from J, leaving 11 bases between them. Looked up from germline, CDR1 is GTSNPN and CDR2 is SVGIG (reference sequence). The CDR3 loop reads CAWSGGHGTNEKLFF. In nucleotides, the CDR3 is TGTGCCTGGAGTGGGGGGCACGGGACTAATGAAAAACTGTTTTTT.

The CDR3 loop is CAGQTSGTILDTQYF. The CDR3 DNA follows: TGTGCCGGACAGACTAGCGGGACGATCTTAGATACGCAGTATTTT. The chain combines TRBV19 with TRBJ2-3; 11 bases are shared with TRBD2. The CDR3 runs 15 residues. Germline lookup yields CDR1 LNHDA and CDR2 SQIVND (reference sequence). With V trimmed by 11 bases and J by 5 bases, 12 bases remained unmatched.

The rearrangement joins TRBV19 to TRBJ1-2, with 9 positions matching TRBD1. Germline-derived CDR1 and CDR2 are LNHDA and SQIVND (reference sequence). Unmatched junction bases numbered 9, after V lost 2 bases and J lost 8 bases. The CDR3 length is 15 residues. CDR3 coding DNA: TGTGCCAGTAGTATAAGACAGGGGGACCTTGAAGGCTACACCTTC. Amino acid sequence: CASSIRQGDLEGYTF.

This chain uses TRBV27 with TRBJ2-7, with 8 bases fitting TRBD1. Trimming removed 5 bases from V and 0 bases from J; junction bases left unmatched: 6. This CDR3 spans 15 amino acids. Germline-derived CDR1 and CDR2 are MNHEY and SMNVEV (reference sequence). The CDR3 sequence is CASSPGGWGSYEQYF. The CDR3 DNA sequence: TGTGCCAGCAGTCCAGGGGGCTGGGGCTCCTACGAGCAGTACTTC.

This rearrangement joins TRBV28 to TRBJ1-2; D ambiguous. CDR3 length: 16 amino acids. The germline V gene has CDR1 MDHEN and CDR2 SYDVKM. The V gene lost 5 bases and the J gene lost 7 bases, with 23 bases spanning the gap. In nucleotides, the CDR3 is TGTGCCAGCAGTCCGACCGACGAAAGATGTCTTGCTGGCTACACCTTC. It specifies CASSPTDERCLAGYTF.

The genes are TRBV6-1 and TRBJ2-1; 14 nucleotides agree with TRBD2. Trimming at V came to 6 bases and at J to 8 bases, leaving 6 bases not matched to a gene. The V gene's germline CDR1 is MNHNS and CDR2 SASEGT. CDR3 size: 15 residues. The CDR3 reads CASSVTSGRADEQFF. The DNA of the CDR3 is TGTGCCAGCAGCGTGACTAGCGGGAGGGCCGATGAGCAGTTCTTC.

This clone occurred a few times. This chain uses TRBV11-1 with TRBJ1-1; D is possibly TRBD1 (5 bases). Germline CDR1 SGHAT, CDR2 FQDESV (reference sequence). CDR3 length: 15 amino acids. Trimming pared 3 bases from V and 4 bases from J, leaving 15 bases between. CDR3 sequence (DNA): TGTGCCAGCAGCTTCTACCGGGGGGGTGGCACTGAAGCTTTCTTT. Encoded protein: CASSFYRGGGTEAFF.

V gene TRBV27 combines with J gene TRBJ1-2; the match to TRBD1 covers 7 bases. J lost 5 bases, V lost 5 bases, and 17 bases had no gene match. The germline CDR1 and CDR2 sequences are MNHEY and SMNVEV (reference sequence). The CDR3 loop spans 17 amino acids. The CDR3 coding sequence is TGTGCCAGCAGTGTAGCACTCCTCCAGGAACAGGGGTATGGCTACACCTTC. This codes for CASSVALLQEQGYGYTF.